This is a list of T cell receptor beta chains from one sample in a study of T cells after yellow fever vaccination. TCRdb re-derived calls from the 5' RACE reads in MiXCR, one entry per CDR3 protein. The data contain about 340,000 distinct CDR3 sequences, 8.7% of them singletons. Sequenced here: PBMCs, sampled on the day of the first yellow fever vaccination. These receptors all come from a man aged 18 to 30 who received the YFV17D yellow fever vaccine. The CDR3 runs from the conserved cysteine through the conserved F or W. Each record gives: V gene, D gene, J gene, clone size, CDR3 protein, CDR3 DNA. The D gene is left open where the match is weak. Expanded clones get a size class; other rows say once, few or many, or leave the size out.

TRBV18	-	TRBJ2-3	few	CASSPEAPDTQYF	TGTGCCAGCTCACCAGAAGCCCCAGATACGCAGTATTTT
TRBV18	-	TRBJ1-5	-	CASSRDPPGQPQHF	TGTGCCAGCTCAAGGGACCCCCCGGGACAGCCCCAGCATTTT
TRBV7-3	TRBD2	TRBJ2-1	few	CASSAGTSRYNEQFF	TGTGCCAGCAGCGCCGGGACTAGCCGCTACAATGAGCAGTTCTTC
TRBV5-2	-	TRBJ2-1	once	CAMGPGLRRNEQFF	TGTGCCATGGGCCCCGGGCTACGGCGCAATGAGCAGTTCTTC
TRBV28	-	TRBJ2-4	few	CASSFGWRENIQYF	TGTGCCAGCAGTTTTGGTTGGCGGGAAAACATTCAGTACTTC
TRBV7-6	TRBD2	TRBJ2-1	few	CASSFALVGGDNEQFF	TGTGCCAGCAGCTTCGCCCTCGTCGGGGGGGACAATGAGCAGTTCTTC
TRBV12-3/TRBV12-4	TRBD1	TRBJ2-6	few	CASSFRAGGHYGANVLTF	TGTGCCAGCAGTTTTCGGGCAGGGGGCCATTACGGGGCCAACGTCCTGACTTTC
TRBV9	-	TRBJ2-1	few	CASSVAQLNEQFF	TGTGCCAGCAGCGTAGCCCAGTTGAATGAGCAGTTCTTC
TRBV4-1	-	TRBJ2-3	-	CASSQWEYTDTQYF	TGCGCCAGCAGCCAATGGGAGTACACAGATACGCAGTATTTT
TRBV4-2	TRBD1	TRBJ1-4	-	CASSQDGTGVAKLFF	TGTGCCAGCAGCCAAGATGGGACAGGGGTGGCAAAACTGTTTTTT